The clone carrying this T cell receptor beta chain has a handful of counts. The antigen is unknown. The data originate from a study of T cells in localized non-small cell lung cancer. This CDR3 has 12 amino acids. Between the trimmed V and J ends, which lost 4 bases and 5 bases, there was a span of 9 bases. In germline, CDR1 is SQVTM, CDR2 ANQGSEA. Assay used: immunoSEQ multiplex PCR; TCRdb lists only in-frame clones, some missing. The table includes 37,000 or so clones, 80% to 90% detected once. Study-level points and caveats: Uninvolved adjacent lung had higher T cell clonality than tumor and all other tissues. Longer overall survival associated with higher blood T cell density; shorter survival with higher adjacent-lung clonality.

The chain carries TRBV29-1 and TRBJ1-5, with D possibly TRBD1 on 5 matching bases. This specimen consisted of peripheral blood, obtained before any cancer treatment. This clonotype was sampled from a woman aged 40 to 75 with stage I lung adenocarcinoma. CDR3 region: CSVGDLDQPQHF. The DNA for the CDR3 is TGCAGCGTTGGGGACTTAGATCAGCCCCAGCATTTT. The complete variable domain, with remaining parts taken from reference TRBV29-1 and TRBJ1-5, reads SAVISQKPSRDICQRGTSLTIQCQVDSQVTMMFWYRQQPGQSLTLIATANQGSEATYESGFVIDKFPISRPNLTFSTLTVSNMSPEDSSIYLCSVGDLDQPQHFGDGTRLSIL.